Shown below are 26 T cell receptor beta chains from a single sample sequenced in a study of immune evolution from preneoplasia to lung adenocarcinoma. Sequencing used immunoSEQ multiplex PCR; TCRdb keeps in-frame clones, though not all of them. The table has about 14,000 clones, about 82% seen once. Sequenced material: FFPE minimally invasive lung adenocarcinoma tissue. Every receptor here comes from a person aged 70 to 85 with lung adenocarcinoma.

This clone was counted a few times. The V call is TRBV6-1, the J call TRBJ1-2; a possible D gene is TRBD1 (6 bases). The CDR3 extends over 14 amino acids. In germline, CDR1 is MNHNS, CDR2 SASEGT. The V end lost 0 bases, the J end lost 7 bases, and 12 bases lay between the germline ends. CDR3 residues: CASSEASGGGGYTF. The CDR3 bases are TGTGCCAGCAGTGAAGCTTCCGGGGGCGGTGGCTACACCTTC.

The rearrangement links TRBV5-4 to TRBJ2-3, with 15 bases lining up with TRBD2. After removal of 4 bases from V and 3 bases from J, the junction contained 6 bases not matched to a gene. Germline lookup yields CDR1 SGHNT and CDR2 YYREEE (reference sequence). The CDR3 covers 17 residues. CDR3 sequence (DNA): TGTGCCAGCAGCGGACCGGGACTAGCGGGGGGTACAGATACGCAGTATTTT. Translated: CASSGPGLAGGTDTQYF.

CDR3 protein: CASEDGTSGGSYEQYF. CDR3 sequence (DNA): TGTGCCAGCGAGGACGGCACTAGCGGGGGCTCCTACGAGCAGTACTTC. This chain joins TRBV2 and TRBJ2-7; 11 bases are a match to TRBD2. Germline V gene data show CDR1 as SNHLY and CDR2 as FYNNEI. V lost 8 bases and J lost 0; bases outside the gene matches: 9. The CDR3 covers 16 residues.

The gene calls are TRBV28 and TRBJ2-1; no definite D call. V lost 2 bases, J lost 8 bases, and 10 bases lay in between. Germline-derived CDR1 and CDR2 are MDHEN and SYDVKM. The CDR3 runs 13 residues. The CDR3: CASSLAVAYEQFF. Here the CDR3 DNA reads TGTGCCAGCAGTTTAGCCGTCGCGTATGAGCAGTTCTTC.

CDR3 residues: CASSSEYRAASSGYTF. Here the CDR3 DNA reads TGTGCCAGCAGTTCCGAATACAGGGCAGCAAGTAGTGGCTACACCTTC. The chain is built from TRBV6-5 and TRBJ1-2, with D perhaps matching TRBD1 (6 bases). V shed 4 bases and J shed 7 bases, with 22 bases lying between them. The CDR3 spans 16 residues. Germline assignment: CDR1 MNHEY and CDR2 SVGAGI.

This chain joins TRBV7-2 and TRBJ2-7; 7 nucleotides match TRBD2. The trim removed 5 bases at V and 4 bases at J, leaving 2 bases unmatched. The CDR3 has 12 residues. CDR1 and CDR2 (germline): SGHTA, FQGNSA. For the CDR3, the DNA is TGTGCCAGCAGCCCTAGCGGATACGAGCAGTACTTC. Its translation is CASSPSGYEQYF.

The CDR3 spells CATHRDSRRNEQFF. CDR3 in DNA: TGTGCCACACATAGGGACTCCCGTCGGAATGAGCAGTTCTTC. The chain employs TRBV28 and TRBJ2-1; a possible D gene is TRBD2 (6 bases). Per germline, CDR1 MDHEN and CDR2 SYDVKM. This CDR3 is built from 14 residues. Trimming pared 10 bases from V and 7 bases from J, leaving 20 bases between.

The rearrangement uses TRBV7-9 and TRBJ2-7; D may correspond to TRBD1 or TRBD2 (5 bases each). This CDR3 is 14 amino acids long. Between the trimmed V and J ends, which lost 5 bases and 0 bases, there was a span of 11 bases. The germline gives CDR1 SEHNR, CDR2 FQNEAQ (reference sequence). The CDR3 nucleotides are TGTGCCAGCAGCACCGGGACCGTCTCCTACGAGCAGTACTTC. Translating gives CASSTGTVSYEQYF.

The chain links TRBV12-5 to TRBJ1-2, with D possibly TRBD1 on 6 matching bases. V gave up 7 bases and J gave up 7 bases, with 19 bases separating them. In germline, CDR1 is LGHNT, CDR2 FRNRAP. The CDR3 contains 14 residues. Here the CDR3 reads CASAREGGAAGYTF. CDR3 coding DNA: TGTGCTAGTGCCAGGGAGGGGGGGGCAGCTGGCTACACCTTC.

V usage is TRBV2 and J usage is TRBJ2-7; weak D call: TRBD1 (6 bases). The V gene's germline CDR1 is SNHLY and CDR2 FYNNEI. V was clipped by 0 bases and J by 0 bases, with 9 bases between them. The CDR3 has 15 residues. This CDR3 reads CASSEAQGTSYEQYF. The CDR3 DNA is TGTGCCAGCAGTGAAGCGCAGGGGACCTCCTACGAGCAGTACTTC. Combining the CDR3 with reference TRBV2 and TRBJ2-7 gives the whole variable domain EPEVTQTPSHQVTQMGQEVILRCVPISNHLYFYWYRQILGQKVEFLVSFYNNEISEKSEIFDDQFSVERPDGSNFTLKIRSTKLEDSAMYFCASSEAQGTSYEQYFGPGTRLTVT.

The chain combines TRBV11-2 with TRBJ2-7; D might be TRBD1 or TRBD2, each matching 5 bases. CDR3 length equals 16 residues. V gave up 4 bases and J gave up 2 bases, with 18 bases separating them. Germline V gene sequence: CDR1 SGHAT, CDR2 FQNNGV. This CDR3 reads CASSSLAPGPTYEQYF. CDR3 DNA: TGTGCCAGCAGCTCACTTGCCCCGGGACCTACCTACGAGCAGTACTTC.

The chain carries TRBV7-2 and TRBJ1-1, with D tentatively TRBD1 (6 bases). This CDR3 spans 14 amino acids. V gave up 3 bases and J gave up 8 bases, with 16 bases separating them. Germline V CDR1 and CDR2: SGHTA, FQGNSA. CDR3 coding DNA: TGTGCCAGCAGCTTTGGGGGGGCCGATACGGAAGCTTTCTTT. This codes for CASSFGGADTEAFF.

The CDR3 DNA reads as TGTGCCAGCTCCGTAAGGGACACCGGGGAGCTGTTTTTT. It specifies CASSVRDTGELFF. The chain joins TRBV25-1 to TRBJ2-2; D not certain. Germline CDR1 is MGHDK and CDR2 is SYGVNS. The V gene lost 8 bases and the J gene lost 3 bases, with 10 bases spanning the gap. This CDR3 has 13 residues.

V and J are TRBV14 and TRBJ2-1, with a possible D match to TRBD2 (6 bases). With 1 base removed from V and 0 bases from J, the gap between germline ends came to 16 bases. Germline V gene sequence: CDR1 SGHDN, CDR2 FVKESK. The CDR3 is made up of 18 amino acids. The CDR3 protein is CASSQAVGTPNSYNEQFF. CDR3 sequence (DNA): TGTGCCAGCAGCCAAGCGGTCGGGACTCCCAACTCCTACAATGAGCAGTTCTTC.

This rearrangement joins TRBV29-1 to TRBJ2-7; D is unresolved. Germline CDR1 SQVTM, CDR2 ANQGSEA. V was pared by 4 bases and J by 7 bases, with 14 bases between. The CDR3 covers 12 residues. CDR3 amino acids: CSVGTDYLEQYF. The DNA for the CDR3 is TGCAGCGTTGGGACGGATTACCTGGAGCAGTACTTC.

This chain joins TRBV5-4 and TRBJ1-6, with 7 bases lining up with TRBD1. The CDR3 has 14 residues. V shed 5 bases and J 6 bases; nucleotides not matched to a gene: 5. CDR1 SGHNT and CDR2 YYREEE come from the germline V gene (reference sequence). CDR3 residues: CASRTQGGNSPLHF. The CDR3 DNA follows: TGTGCCAGCAGAACCCAGGGGGGTAATTCACCCCTCCACTTT.

The genes are TRBV7-3 and TRBJ2-5; 7 bases agree with TRBD2. After removal of 4 bases from V and 5 bases from J, the junction contained 4 bases not matched to a gene. This CDR3 region has 13 residues. Looked up from germline, CDR1 is SGHTA and CDR2 is FQGTGA. For the CDR3, the DNA is TGTGCCAGCAGCTCCCTTAGCGGGGAGACCCAGTACTTC. Protein sequence: CASSSLSGETQYF.

J is TRBJ2-7 and V is TRBV27; the D call may be TRBD1 or TRBD2 (6 bases each). Trimming pared 0 bases from V and 7 bases from J, leaving 19 bases between. CDR1 is MNHEY, CDR2 SMNVEV, per germline (reference sequence). The CDR3 consists of 16 residues. Here the CDR3 DNA reads TGTGCCAGCAGTTTATCGAGGAGTTCGGGGGCAGGGGAGCAGTACTTC. Translating it yields CASSLSRSSGAGEQYF.

The chain combines TRBV19 with TRBJ1-5; weak D call: TRBD1 (5 bases). This CDR3 has 15 residues. Trimming left V 6 bases short and J 6 bases short, with 18 bases between. The germline V gene has CDR1 LNHDA and CDR2 SQIVND (reference sequence). The CDR3 bases are TGTGCCAGTAGCCAAGGACAAGAGTTTAGTCAGCCCCAGCATTTT. Its protein product is CASSQGQEFSQPQHF. Combining the CDR3 with reference TRBV19 and TRBJ1-5 gives the whole variable domain DGGITQSPKYLFRKEGQNVTLSCEQNLNHDAMYWYRQDPGQGLRLIYYSQIVNDFQKGDIAEGYSVSREKKESFPLTVTSAQKNPTAFYLCASSQGQEFSQPQHFGDGTRLSIL.

The V and J genes are TRBV7-2 and TRBJ2-3, with 9 bases aligning to TRBD2. V was clipped by 1 base and J by 6 bases; unmatched bases: 8. CDR3 length equals 16 residues. CDR1 and CDR2 (germline): SGHTA, FQGNSA. CDR3 residues: CASSLVGGGASDTQYF. The CDR3 bases are TGTGCCAGCAGCTTAGTTGGCGGGGGGGCGAGCGATACGCAGTATTTT. The variable domain in full, completed from reference TRBV7-2 and TRBJ2-3, reads GAGVSQSPSNKVTEKGKDVELRCDPISGHTALYWYRQSLGQGLEFLIYFQGNSAPDKSGLPSDRFSAERTGGSVSTLTIQRTQQEDSAVYLCASSLVGGGASDTQYFGPGTRLTVL.

The gene calls are TRBV27 and TRBJ1-5; D is ambiguous. Germline-derived CDR1 and CDR2 are MNHEY and SMNVEV (reference sequence). The V gene lost 6 bases and the J gene lost 0 bases, with 6 bases spanning the gap. The CDR3 totals 13 residues. In nucleotides, the CDR3 is TGTGCCAGCAGCAACAGTAGCAATCAGCCCCAGCATTTT. Its translation is CASSNSSNQPQHF.

The V call is TRBV6-5, the J call TRBJ1-1; D possibly corresponds to TRBD1 (6 bases). The CDR3 has 14 amino acids. Germline V gene data show CDR1 as MNHEY and CDR2 as SVGAGI. The germline V and J ends were trimmed by 5 bases and 5 bases, with 15 bases remaining between them. CDR3 region: CASSTREGGTEAFF. The CDR3 nucleotides read TGTGCCAGCAGTACCCGGGAGGGGGGGACTGAAGCTTTCTTT.

This chain links TRBV5-6 with TRBJ2-1, with a tentative D call TRBD2 (5 bases). Germline V lookup: CDR1 SGHDT, CDR2 YYEEEE. The CDR3 totals 17 residues. Trimming removed 2 bases from V and 6 bases from J, with 21 bases in between. In DNA form, the CDR3 reads TGTGCCAGCAGCTTTCTAGCCCTCCTAGACACCCTCAATGAGCAGTTCTTC. This sequence encodes CASSFLALLDTLNEQFF.

This clone was observed a single time. The J gene is TRBJ2-7, the V gene TRBV6-5; D is unresolved. There are 13 residues in the CDR3. In germline, CDR1 is MNHEY, CDR2 SVGAGI. The V and J ends lost 2 bases and 3 bases respectively, with 8 bases between them. The CDR3 spells CASSYGILYEQYF. DNA for the CDR3: TGTGCCAGCAGTTACGGGATCCTCTACGAGCAGTACTTC.

The chain links TRBV14 to TRBJ1-2, with a weak D call TRBD1 (6 bases). The CDR3 consists of 13 residues. The V and J ends lost 5 bases and 8 bases respectively, with 15 bases between them. Per germline, CDR1 SGHDN and CDR2 FVKESK. In DNA, the CDR3 is TGTGCCAGCAGCGGGCGGACAGTGGGGGGCTACACCTTC. Translation gives CASSGRTVGGYTF.

The rearrangement uses TRBV7-2 and TRBJ1-2; 8 bases are a match to TRBD1. Germline V gene sequence: CDR1 SGHTA, CDR2 FQGNSA. J was trimmed by 8 bases and V by 7 bases; bases with no gene match: 9. This CDR3 comprises 13 residues. DNA for the CDR3: TGTGCCAGCAACCCGGACAGGGCGGGCGGCTACACCTTC. This codes for CASNPDRAGGYTF.